Listed here are 16 T cell receptor beta chains from one sample, sequenced in a study of regulatory T cells in long-lasting Graves disease. Investigators prepared the TCR beta libraries by applying iRepertoire HTBI primers and Arm-PCR of CDR3 regions. TCRdb called the multiplex PCR reads again in MiXCR, with one record for every CDR3 protein. Of approximately 560,000 distinct CDR3 sequences in the sample, about 16% are singletons; the top ten hold 9.5% to 15%. As to time point: newly diagnosed GD, antithyroid drugs for less than 3 months. RNA extracted from PBMCs served as the sequencing template. The data were also submitted as part of a second study, on T cells in Graves' hyperthyroidism and ophthalmopathy.

This specimen consisted of peripheral blood mononuclear cells (PBMCs), obtained at new diagnosis, from a patient treated with antithyroid drugs. Source of these receptors: a man younger than 30 with Graves disease.

This clonotype was picked up a small number of times. The chain combines TRBV5-5 with TRBJ2-5; 7 bases fit TRBD2. CDR1 is SGHKS and CDR2 is YYEKEE in the germline V gene (reference sequence). The length of the CDR3 is 15 residues. The trim removed 7 bases at V and 2 bases at J, leaving 11 bases unmatched. This CDR3 reads CASAALGGEQETQYF. For the CDR3, the DNA is TGTGCCAGCGCTGCATTGGGGGGGGAACAAGAGACCCAGTACTTC.

The rearrangement links TRBV6-1 to TRBJ2-2; D ambiguous. The CDR3 contains 13 residues. Per germline, CDR1 MNHNS and CDR2 SASEGT. Trimming took 10 bases from V and 0 from J, leaving 9 bases between them. The CDR3 DNA reads TGTGCCAACGGAGACACGAACACCGGGGAGCTGTTTTTT. Residues: CANGDTNTGELFF.

To note about this clonotype: This may be a read error, as it is one base from a much larger clone. In nucleotides, the CDR3 is TGTGCCAGCAGGAGTAGCGATCAGCCCCAGCATTTT. It specifies CASRSSDQPQHF. The chain joins TRBV2 to TRBJ1-5; D is uncertain. Germline-derived CDR1 and CDR2 are SNHLY and FYNNEI. This CDR3 is 12 amino acids long. The variable domain in full, with the rest retrieved from reference TRBV2 and TRBJ1-5, is EPEVTQTPSHQVTQMGQEVILRCVPISNHLYFYWYRQILGQKVEFLVSFYNNEISEKSEIFDDQFSVERPDGSNFTLKIRSTKLEDSAMYFCASRSSDQPQHFGDGTRLSIL.

This clonotype was recorded at least ten times. The chain uses TRBV28 and TRBJ2-7; D is perhaps TRBD2 (6 bases). The CDR3 runs to 15 residues. CDR1 and CDR2 from the germline V gene are MDHEN and SYDVKM. V was shortened by 6 bases and J by 1 base, with 16 bases between the two germline ends. In DNA form, the CDR3 reads TGTGCCAGCAGGGTCCGGAGGGTGGGTTCCTACGAGCAGTACTTC. Translation gives CASRVRRVGSYEQYF.

This chain connects TRBV7-8 to TRBJ2-7; 13 bases line up with TRBD2. The V segment lost 3 bases and the J segment 3 bases; nucleotides outside the gene matches: 5. This CDR3 is built from 16 residues. Per the germline V gene, CDR1 is SGHVS and CDR2 is FQNEAQ. Here the CDR3 DNA reads TGTGCCAGCAGCTTTTTAGGGACTAGCGGGGACTACGAGCAGTACTTC. Protein product: CASSFLGTSGDYEQYF.

This clonotype showed up many times. The chain carries TRBV3-1 and TRBJ2-1; tentatively, D is TRBD2 (6 bases). There are 15 residues in the CDR3. Germline V gene sequence: CDR1 LGHDT, CDR2 YNNKEL (reference sequence). Trimming took off 3 bases at V and 2 bases at J, with 11 bases between the two ends. The CDR3 loop reads CASSHSGVPYNEQFF. The CDR3 DNA reads as TGTGCCAGCAGCCACTCGGGAGTACCCTACAATGAGCAGTTCTTC.

This clonotype was seen ten or more times. The chain is built from TRBV6-1 and TRBJ2-7; 8 positions agree with TRBD2. Germline V gene data show CDR1 as MNHNS and CDR2 as SASEGT. J lost 5 bases, V lost 7 bases, and 13 bases had no gene match. The CDR3 consists of 15 residues. CDR3 sequence: CASKYGSGRRNEQYF. The CDR3 DNA reads TGTGCCAGCAAATACGGGAGCGGGAGAAGGAACGAGCAGTACTTC.

This clonotype came up many times. The rearrangement joins TRBV11-2 to TRBJ1-1; a possible D gene is TRBD1 (6 bases). Trimming removed 3 bases from V and 11 bases from J, with 13 bases in between. The CDR3 has 12 amino acids. Germline assignment: CDR1 SGHAT and CDR2 FQNNGV. DNA for the CDR3: TGTGCCAGCAGCTTCAACAGGGCCGTGGCTTTCTTT. It specifies CASSFNRAVAFF.

This clonotype was observed a few times. The chain employs TRBV5-1 and TRBJ2-1; 8 bases are shared with TRBD2. The CDR3 totals 18 residues. Trimming at V came to 4 bases and at J to 5 bases, leaving 17 bases not matched to a gene. The germline V gene has CDR1 SGHRS and CDR2 YFSETQ. CDR3 bases: TGCGCCAGCAGCATCCGGCCCGCCCGAGCGGGAGTCCACAATGAGCAGTTCTTC. Its protein product is CASSIRPARAGVHNEQFF.

There are a few counts of this clonotype. This chain links TRBV19 with TRBJ1-4; D perhaps matches TRBD1 (5 bases). The germline V gene has CDR1 LNHDA and CDR2 SQIVND (reference sequence). The CDR3 loop spans 15 amino acids. Trimming removed 4 bases from V and 8 bases from J, with 17 bases in between. The CDR3 region is CASSTGPGFAEKLFF. As DNA, the CDR3 is TGTGCCAGTAGTACGGGGCCCGGTTTTGCCGAAAAACTGTTTTTT.

The chain carries TRBV28 and TRBJ2-2; D might be TRBD1 (5 bases). Germline V gives CDR1 MDHEN, CDR2 SYDVKM. The V and J ends lost 6 bases and 0 bases respectively, with 11 bases between them. The CDR3 totals 15 residues. The CDR3 sequence is CASSWGSPNTGELFF. CDR3 DNA sequence: TGTGCCAGCAGCTGGGGCAGCCCGAACACCGGGGAGCTGTTTTTT.

This clonotype has a count of ten or more. The rearrangement joins TRBV27 to TRBJ2-3, with D uncertain. The CDR3 extends over 14 amino acids. CDR1 is MNHEY, CDR2 SMNVEV, per germline (reference sequence). V lost 4 bases, J lost 0 bases, and 8 bases lay in between. The CDR3 spells CASSSYDSTDTQYF. The CDR3 DNA reads as TGTGCCAGCAGTTCCTACGATAGCACAGATACGCAGTATTTT.

This clonotype appeared many times. The chain links TRBV7-9 to TRBJ1-1, with a tentative D call TRBD1 (5 bases). CDR3 length: 13 residues. Germline values: CDR1 SEHNR, CDR2 FQNEAQ (reference sequence). V was cut by 1 base and J by 5 bases, with 8 bases left in between. CDR3 loop: CASSLEGETEAFF. For the CDR3, the DNA is TGTGCCAGCAGCTTAGAAGGGGAGACTGAAGCTTTCTTT.

This clonotype appeared once. A single base separates this from a much larger clone, so it may be a read error. This CDR3 reads CASRDGATSNTGELFF. The CDR3, as DNA: TGCGCCAGCAGGGATGGGGCAACCTCGAACACCGGGGAGCTGTTTTTT. The V gene is TRBV5-1, the J gene TRBJ2-2, with a weak D call TRBD1 (5 bases). V shed 5 bases and J shed 0 bases, with 14 bases lying between them. Germline CDR1 and CDR2: SGHRS and YFSETQ. The CDR3 length is 16 residues.

The chain is built from TRBV9 and TRBJ2-3; D might be TRBD1 (7 bases). CDR1 and CDR2 from the germline V gene are SGDLS and YYNGEE. CDR3 size: 15 residues. Deletions cut 5 bases from V and 3 bases from J, with 16 bases between. DNA for the CDR3: TGTGCCAGCAGGTCAGGGGGGTCATTGACAGATACGCAGTATTTT. Translation: CASRSGGSLTDTQYF.

This clonotype turned up a few times. This rearrangement joins TRBV20-1 to TRBJ2-3; 9 nucleotides align to TRBD2. Unmatched junction bases numbered 9, after V lost 1 base and J lost 1 base. From germline, CDR1 is DFQATT and CDR2 SNEGSKA (reference sequence). There are 17 residues in the CDR3. CDR3: CSARGGVAGEGTDTQYF. In nucleotides, the CDR3 is TGCAGTGCTAGAGGGGGGGTAGCGGGAGAGGGCACAGATACGCAGTATTTT.